This TCR beta chain appears in the sequencing data of a study of cytomegalovirus exposure and HLA in healthy donors. Primers for the PCR totalled 60 Vbeta and 13 Jbeta. The table came from immunoSEQ multiplex PCR; TCRdb's copy has only in-frame clones and leaves some out. The table includes 150,000 to 200,000 clones, over 65% detected once. This clone appeared once. CDR1 is SNHLY, CDR2 FYNNEI, per germline. This CDR3 has 15 amino acids. The V end lost 6 bases, the J end lost 1 base, and 10 bases lay between the germline ends. The rearrangement uses TRBV2 and TRBJ2-6, with a weak D call TRBD2 (6 bases). The sequence derives from a woman aged 25-40 years in good health and CMV-seronegative. Sequencing was performed on PBMCs. The CDR3 sequence: CASRAGTSGANVLTF. For the CDR3, the DNA is TGTGCCAGCAGGGCCGGGACTTCTGGGGCCAACGTCCTGACTTTC.